In its sample, the clone carrying this TCR beta chain was seen once. This entry belongs to a study of blood T cell repertoires in COVID-19. The overall study: Sites across the United States, Italy and Spain contributed samples from acute and convalescent COVID-19. The cDNA or gDNA used as material had been derived from T cells, B-cell-depleted T cells, or PBMCs.

The CDR3 loop spans 18 amino acids. J was trimmed by 6 bases and V by 4 bases; bases with no gene match: 18. Germline-derived CDR1 and CDR2 are SGHRS and YFSETQ. In the original processing: Scientists estimated how many nucleated cells there were by amplifying reference gene primers. Here immunoSEQ multiplex PCR was the method, and the copy in TCRdb shows in-frame clones only, minus some. V, J and clone size were drawn from that table, and D and trimming were deduced from the DNA. The sample lists around 310,000 clones; around 87% were seen once. The sample comprised peripheral blood. The sequence was obtained from a woman aged 50 to 60 with active or convalescent COVID-19. The genes are TRBV5-1 and TRBJ2-3, with TRBD2 matching 9 bases. CDR3 bases: TGCGCCAGCAGCATGGAGACTAGCGGAGGGAGGGGGTTCGATACGCAGTATTTT. This translates into CASSMETSGGRGFDTQYF. Filled out from reference TRBV5-1 and TRBJ2-3, the complete variable domain reads KAGVTQTPRYLIKTRGQQVTLSCSPISGHRSVSWYQQTPGQGLQFLFEYFSETQRNKGNFPGRFSGRQFSNSRSEMNVSTLELGDSALYLCASSMETSGGRGFDTQYFGPGTRLTVL.